The clone carrying this TCR beta chain has only a few counts. Its cognate antigen is unknown. V gave up 10 bases and J gave up 9 bases, with 13 bases separating them. CDR3 size: 11 residues. Only in-frame clones appear in the TCRdb table, and some are missing; sequencing was by immunoSEQ multiplex PCR. Among about 1 million clones listed, approximately 72% were seen once. These data originate in a study of shared clonotypes between healthy human individuals. Study-level points and caveats: Sharing across four donors was highest in naive CD4 (roughly 5%) and lowest in memory CD8 (around 0.4%).

The origin of this receptor is a young man in good health. The source material was memory CD4+ T cells sorted from blood. Subset here: CD45RA-negative fraction. This chain links TRBV6-7 with TRBJ1-5; possible D gene TRBD1, 5 bases. TRBV6-7 is assigned to the ORF class and has an uncertain function. The CDR3 is CATFGGGPQHF. The CDR3 DNA is TGTGCCACCTTCGGTGGGGGGCCCCAGCATTTT.